Below are 9 T cell receptor beta chains sequenced from a single sample in a study of graft-versus-host responses after intestinal transplantation (dated by TCRdb to the early 2020s). Receptor amplification or capture employed the immunoSEQ multiplex PCR assay. In TCRdb, the immuneACCESS table is reduced to in-frame sequences with V and J assigned. These tables do not hold every clone; where another copy was compared, an unresolved V gene accounts for under half, and the others remain unexplained. The sample table contains approximately 9,700 clones; only one count was recorded for about 95% of them. In total, the top ten clones hold under 20% of the sample. Source: bone marrow, taken around 500 days after intestinal transplantation. The source is a human patient who received an intestinal transplant, so some T cells may come from the graft donor.

V and J are TRBV9 and TRBJ2-1; 8 bases fit TRBD1. The CDR3 sequence is 14 residues long. V dropped 4 bases and J dropped 2; count of bases not matched to a gene: 2. The V gene's germline CDR1 is SGDLS and CDR2 YYNGEE. CDR3: CASSSQGAYNEQFF. The CDR3 DNA reads TGTGCCAGCAGCTCACAGGGGGCCTACAATGAGCAGTTCTTC. The entire variable domain, with the rest obtained from reference TRBV9 and TRBJ2-1, is as follows: DSGVTQTPKHLITATGQRVTLRCSPRSGDLSVYWYQQSLDQGLQFLIQYYNGEERAKGNILERFSAQQFPDLHSELNLSSLELGDSALYFCASSSQGAYNEQFFGPGTRLTVL.

This clone was counted once. CDR3 protein: CASSPGRVMNTEAFF. DNA of the CDR3: TGTGCCAGCAGTCCAGGACGGGTCATGAACACTGAAGCTTTCTTT. The gene calls are TRBV28 and TRBJ1-1; D is ambiguous. The CDR3 extends over 15 amino acids. Trimming left V 5 bases short and J 0 bases short, with 13 bases between. The germline gives CDR1 MDHEN, CDR2 SYDVKM.

This chain uses TRBV4-3 with TRBJ2-1; D gene uncertain. Germline CDR1 LGHNA, CDR2 YSLEER. The CDR3 loop spans 13 amino acids. Trimming removed 3 bases from V and 7 bases from J, with 10 bases in between. CDR3 bases: TGCGCCAGCAGCCAGGTCTCCGGGAATGAGCAGTTCTTC. Protein: CASSQVSGNEQFF.

V gene TRBV30 combines with J gene TRBJ2-5, with TRBD1 identical over 11 bases. Germline V lookup: CDR1 GTSNPN, CDR2 SVGIG (reference sequence). CDR3 size: 14 residues. Trimming took 5 bases from V and 4 from J; bases not matched to a gene: 6. The DNA for the CDR3 is TGTGCCTGGGGACAGGGGGCGGAAGGAGAGACCCAGTACTTC. Its protein is CAWGQGAEGETQYF.

V usage is TRBV9 and J usage is TRBJ2-2, with D unresolved. There are 16 residues in the CDR3. Germline loops: CDR1 SGDLS, CDR2 YYNGEE. V dropped 4 bases and J dropped 4 bases, with 17 bases sitting between them. CDR3 region: CASSPEASSATGELFF. CDR3 coding DNA: TGTGCCAGCAGCCCCGAGGCCAGTTCGGCCACCGGGGAGCTGTTTTTT.

This chain joins TRBV28 and TRBJ2-5; D is unresolved. The CDR3 is made up of 14 amino acids. Germline-derived CDR1 and CDR2 are MDHEN and SYDVKM. With 1 base removed from V and 0 bases from J, the gap between germline ends came to 6 bases. CDR3 sequence reads: CASSLSGYQETQYF. In DNA form, the CDR3 reads TGTGCCAGCAGTTTATCGGGCTACCAAGAGACCCAGTACTTC.

The V gene is TRBV5-6, the J gene TRBJ1-6; perhaps TRBD1 as D (6 bases). This CDR3 has 16 amino acids. The germline V and J ends were trimmed by 4 bases and 5 bases, with 16 bases remaining between them. CDR1 is SGHDT, CDR2 YYEEEE, per germline. The chain's CDR3 is CASSIFRGGNNSPLHF. As DNA, the CDR3 is TGTGCCAGCAGCATATTCCGAGGGGGTAATAATTCACCCCTCCACTTT.

The chain combines TRBV5-6 with TRBJ1-1, with unresolved D. V gave up 4 bases and J gave up 1 base, with 11 bases separating them. CDR3 size: 14 residues. The germline V gene has CDR1 SGHDT and CDR2 YYEEEE. In DNA, the CDR3 is TGTGCCAGCAGCCCGGGGATTTGGAACACTGAAGCTTTCTTT. It yields the protein CASSPGIWNTEAFF.

J is TRBJ2-1 and V is TRBV28, with a possible D match to TRBD1 (5 bases). CDR1 is MDHEN and CDR2 is SYDVKM in the germline V gene. The CDR3 is 14 amino acids. V was clipped by 2 bases and J by 12 bases, with 17 bases between them. CDR3 nucleotide sequence: TGTGCCAGCAGTTTAGGGGCGGCCAGGTTGGCGCAGTTCTTC. The encoded protein is CASSLGAARLAQFF.